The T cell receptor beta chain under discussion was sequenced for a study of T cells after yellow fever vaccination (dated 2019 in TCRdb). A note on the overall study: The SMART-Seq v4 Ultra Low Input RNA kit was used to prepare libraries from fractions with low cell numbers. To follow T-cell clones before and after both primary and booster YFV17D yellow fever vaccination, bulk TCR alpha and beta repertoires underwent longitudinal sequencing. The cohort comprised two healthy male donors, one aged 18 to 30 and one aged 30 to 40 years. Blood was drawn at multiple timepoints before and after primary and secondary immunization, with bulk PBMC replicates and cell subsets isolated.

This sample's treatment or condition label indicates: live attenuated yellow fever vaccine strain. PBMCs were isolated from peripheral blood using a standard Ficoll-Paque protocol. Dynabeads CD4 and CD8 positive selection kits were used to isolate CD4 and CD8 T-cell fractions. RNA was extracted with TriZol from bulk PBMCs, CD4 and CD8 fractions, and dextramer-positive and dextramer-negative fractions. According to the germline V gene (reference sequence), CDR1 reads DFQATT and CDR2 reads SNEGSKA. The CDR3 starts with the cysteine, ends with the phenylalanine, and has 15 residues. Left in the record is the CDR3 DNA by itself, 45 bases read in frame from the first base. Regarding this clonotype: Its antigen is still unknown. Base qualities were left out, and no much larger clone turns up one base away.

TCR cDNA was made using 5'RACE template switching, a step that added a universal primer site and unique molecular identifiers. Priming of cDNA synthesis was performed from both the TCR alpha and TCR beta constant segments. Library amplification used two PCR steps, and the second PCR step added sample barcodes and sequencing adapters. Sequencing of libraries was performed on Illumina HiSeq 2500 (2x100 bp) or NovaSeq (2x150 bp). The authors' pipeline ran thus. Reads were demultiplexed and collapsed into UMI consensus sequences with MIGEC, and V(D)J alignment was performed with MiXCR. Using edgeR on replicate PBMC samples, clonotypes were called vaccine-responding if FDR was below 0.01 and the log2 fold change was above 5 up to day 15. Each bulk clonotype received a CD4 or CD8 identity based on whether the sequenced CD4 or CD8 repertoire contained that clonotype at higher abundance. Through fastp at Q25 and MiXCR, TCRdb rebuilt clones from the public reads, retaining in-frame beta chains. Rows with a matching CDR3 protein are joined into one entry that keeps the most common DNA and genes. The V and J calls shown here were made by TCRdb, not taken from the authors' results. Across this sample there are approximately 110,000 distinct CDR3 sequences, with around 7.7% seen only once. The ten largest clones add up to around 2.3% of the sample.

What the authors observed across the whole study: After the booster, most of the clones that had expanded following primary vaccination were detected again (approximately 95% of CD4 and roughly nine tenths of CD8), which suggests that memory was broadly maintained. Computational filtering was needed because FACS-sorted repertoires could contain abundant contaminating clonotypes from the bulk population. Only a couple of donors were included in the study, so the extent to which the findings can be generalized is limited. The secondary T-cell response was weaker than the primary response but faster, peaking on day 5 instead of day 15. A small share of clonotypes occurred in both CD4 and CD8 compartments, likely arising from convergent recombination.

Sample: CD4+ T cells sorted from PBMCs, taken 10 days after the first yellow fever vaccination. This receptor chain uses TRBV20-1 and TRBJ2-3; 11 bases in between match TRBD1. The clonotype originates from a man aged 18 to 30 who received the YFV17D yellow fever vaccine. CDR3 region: CGGQASGQGEDTQYF. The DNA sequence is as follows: TGCGGGGGACAGGCTTCGGGACAGGGGGAAGATACGCAGTATTTT.